One and the same sample provided the 26 T cell receptor beta chains below, sequenced in a study of regulatory T cells in long-lasting Graves disease. Arm-PCR of CDR3 regions and iRepertoire HTBI primers were used to build TCR beta libraries. Using its own MiXCR run on the multiplex PCR reads, TCRdb lists one record per CDR3 protein. The sample has 520,000 or so distinct CDR3 sequences; around 12% are singletons. Time point here: newly diagnosed GD, antithyroid drugs for less than 3 months. PBMC-derived RNA was used for the TCR library. These data also featured in a second study, about T cells in Graves' hyperthyroidism and ophthalmopathy.

The starting material was peripheral blood mononuclear cells (PBMCs), obtained at new diagnosis, from a patient treated with antithyroid drugs. These receptors were taken from a woman younger than 45 with Graves disease.

V usage is TRBV20-1 and J usage is TRBJ1-2; the D gene is possibly TRBD1 (5 bases). CDR3 length: 16 residues. V was cut by 1 base and J by 4 bases, with 19 bases left in between. In germline, CDR1 is DFQATT, CDR2 SNEGSKA (reference sequence). The CDR3 sequence: CSARVRGRTGGYGYTF. The CDR3 DNA sequence: TGCAGTGCTAGAGTTCGGGGTCGCACTGGGGGCTATGGCTACACCTTC.

The chain is built from TRBV28 and TRBJ1-3; the D gene is possibly TRBD1 (6 bases). From germline, CDR1 is MDHEN and CDR2 SYDVKM. V lost 6 bases to trimming and J lost 4 bases, with 19 bases between them. The CDR3 has 16 amino acids. The chain's CDR3 is CASSPARGLPGNTIYF. The CDR3 nucleotides read TGTGCCAGCAGCCCTGCCAGGGGACTTCCCGGAAACACCATATATTTT.

Many counts were recorded for this clonotype. This chain joins TRBV7-9 and TRBJ2-3, with unresolved D. The germline V and J ends were trimmed by 0 bases and 7 bases, with 8 bases remaining between them. Germline CDR1 SEHNR, CDR2 FQNEAQ (reference sequence). This CDR3 has 13 residues. In DNA, the CDR3 is TGTGCCAGCAGCTTAGCGATTCCGTATACGCAGTATTTT. Residues: CASSLAIPYTQYF.

In regard to this clonotype: This may be a read error: a much more frequent sequence differs by one nucleotide. The V gene is TRBV7-3, the J gene TRBJ1-3, with D unclear. Per the germline V gene, CDR1 is SGHTA and CDR2 is FQGTGA. The CDR3 covers 16 residues. The CDR3: CASSFLTRAVGNAIYF. The CDR3 nucleotides are TGTGCCAGCAGCTTCTTGACGCGGGCGGTAGGAAACGCCATATATTTT.

This clonotype appeared many times. J is TRBJ2-1 and V is TRBV6-1; 16 nucleotides agree with TRBD2. Germline V lookup: CDR1 MNHNS, CDR2 SASEGT. The trim removed 4 bases at V and 3 bases at J, leaving 6 bases unmatched. This CDR3 is 18 amino acids long. The CDR3, as DNA: TGTGCCAGCAGTGTTGGGACTAGCGGGAGGGCCAACTACAATGAGCAGTTCTTC. This gives the protein CASSVGTSGRANYNEQFF.

This clonotype occurred many times. The chain recombines TRBV6-5 with TRBJ2-7, with D possibly being TRBD1 (6 bases). Germline loops: CDR1 MNHEY, CDR2 SVGAGI. Trimming pared 0 bases from V and 5 bases from J, leaving 8 bases between. The CDR3 is made up of 13 amino acids. The CDR3 loop reads CASSYSPGDEQYF. Written as DNA, the CDR3 is TGTGCCAGCAGTTACTCCCCAGGGGACGAGCAGTACTTC.

This clonotype was observed a few times. The chain carries TRBV7-9 and TRBJ2-7, with a tentative D call TRBD2 (5 bases). Germline-derived CDR1 and CDR2 are SEHNR and FQNEAQ (reference sequence). The CDR3 has 13 residues. The V end was cut by 3 bases, the J end by 6 bases, with 12 bases between. The CDR3 DNA reads as TGTGCCAGCAGCTTTGGTGGGAGTCGCGAGCAGTACTTC. Translating it yields CASSFGGSREQYF.

This clonotype has a count of ten or more. Germline is not matched at one junction end, which may reflect a read error. The chain carries TRBV7-8 and TRBJ2-5; 8 nucleotides match TRBD1. Germline loops: CDR1 SGHVS, CDR2 FQNEAQ. CDR3 length: 15 amino acids. The CDR3 DNA reads TGCGCCAGCAGCGCCCGGGACAGGTTGTCAGAGACCCAGTACTTC. Protein sequence: CASSARDRLSETQYF. Complete variable domain (other parts from reference TRBV7-8 and TRBJ2-5): GAGVSQSPRYKVAKRGQDVALRCDPISGHVSLFWYQQALGQGPEFLTYFQNEAQLDKSGLPSDRFFAERPEGSVSTLKIQRTQQEDSAVYLCASSARDRLSETQYFGPGTRLLVL.

This chain joins TRBV29-1 and TRBJ1-4; no firm D call. The CDR3 is made up of 12 amino acids. Germline lookup yields CDR1 SQVTM and CDR2 ANQGSEA. Trimming removed 6 bases at V and 6 bases at J, with 11 bases between. As DNA, the CDR3 is TGCAGCGTAAGGGTCCGGGATGAAAAACTGTTTTTT. As protein: CSVRVRDEKLFF.

The chain couples TRBV28 to TRBJ2-2; TRBD2 might be the D (5 bases). The CDR3 is 16 residues long. Trimming shortened V by 2 bases and J by 2 bases, and 12 bases separated the two germline ends. CDR1 and CDR2 (germline): MDHEN, SYDVKM. The chain's CDR3 is CASSLTLAPNTGELFF. Written as DNA, the CDR3 is TGTGCCAGCAGTTTAACTCTAGCTCCTAACACCGGGGAGCTGTTTTTT.

There are a few counts of this clonotype. CDR3 protein: CASSLEPGGTEAFF. Written as DNA, the CDR3 is TGTGCCAGCAGCTTAGAACCAGGGGGAACTGAAGCTTTCTTT. The chain has TRBV7-9 and TRBJ1-1; 7 bases align to TRBD1. The V segment lost 1 base and the J segment 5 bases; nucleotides outside the gene matches: 4. CDR3 length equals 14 residues. CDR1 is SEHNR, CDR2 FQNEAQ, per germline (reference sequence).

This clonotype was counted between two and nine times. The V call is TRBV20-1, the J call TRBJ2-2; TRBD2 is a possible D gene (5 bases). V gave up 0 bases and J gave up 1 base, with 9 bases separating them. CDR3 length: 15 amino acids. Germline loops: CDR1 DFQATT, CDR2 SNEGSKA (reference sequence). The CDR3 DNA is TGCAGTGCTAGAGAGATAGCGAAGAACACCGGGGAGCTGTTTTTT. Protein: CSAREIAKNTGELFF.

This clonotype was recorded many times. The V and J genes are TRBV9 and TRBJ2-5; the match to TRBD2 covers 8 bases. The germline V gene has CDR1 SGDLS and CDR2 YYNGEE. This CDR3 has 14 residues. After removal of 4 bases from V and 2 bases from J, the junction contained 4 bases not matched to a gene. CDR3 sequence (DNA): TGTGCCAGCAGCCCCCGGGAGGGTCAAGAGACCCAGTACTTC. Amino acids: CASSPREGQETQYF.

There are a few counts of this clonotype. The chain carries TRBV5-1 and TRBJ1-6; D unresolved. Germline loops: CDR1 SGHRS, CDR2 YFSETQ. V lost 0 bases, J lost 8 bases, and 12 bases lay in between. The CDR3 runs to 15 residues. CDR3 in DNA: TGCGCCAGCAGCTTGGGTGGTGCTACAGATTCACCCCTCCACTTT. Its translation is CASSLGGATDSPLHF.

This clonotype showed up many times. This chain connects TRBV3-1 to TRBJ1-2, with TRBD1 matching 8 bases. The CDR3 runs 13 residues. V lost 4 bases to trimming and J lost 10 bases; unmatched junction nucleotides: 8. CDR1 LGHDT and CDR2 YNNKEL come from the germline V gene (reference sequence). The CDR3 spells CASSPGRDRPYTF. The CDR3 DNA follows: TGTGCCAGCAGCCCAGGCCGGGACAGGCCCTACACCTTC.

This chain connects TRBV29-1 to TRBJ2-2, with D perhaps matching TRBD1 (6 bases). Trimming took 6 bases from V and 8 from J, leaving 22 bases between them. This CDR3 has 15 amino acids. Germline V gives CDR1 SQVTM, CDR2 ANQGSEA. The CDR3 is CSVLQGNPTTGELFF. In DNA form, the CDR3 reads TGCAGCGTCCTACAGGGAAATCCGACAACGGGGGAGCTGTTTTTT.

A few counts support this clonotype. The chain recombines TRBV10-3 with TRBJ2-7; D is possibly TRBD1 or TRBD2 (5 bases each). This CDR3 contains 13 residues. V dropped 6 bases and J dropped 2 bases, with 11 bases sitting between them. Looked up from germline, CDR1 is ENHRY and CDR2 is SYGVKD. The chain's CDR3 is CAISRDGPYEQYF. In DNA form, the CDR3 reads TGTGCCATCAGCCGGGACGGACCCTACGAGCAGTACTTC.

This clonotype appeared many times. J is TRBJ1-4 and V is TRBV28, with unresolved D. Trimming pared 3 bases from V and 0 bases from J, leaving 17 bases between. CDR3 length equals 18 residues. Germline CDR1 reads MDHEN; CDR2 reads SYDVKM. Written as DNA, the CDR3 is TGTGCCAGCAGTTTGCGGGTGATCCTACTTGCAACTAATGAAAAACTGTTTTTT. This gives the protein CASSLRVILLATNEKLFF.

As to this clonotype: A much bigger clone sits one base away, suggesting this may be a read error. The rearrangement joins TRBV7-9 to TRBJ1-1; D gene uncertain. The V gene lost 4 bases and the J gene lost 0 bases, with 18 bases spanning the gap. In germline, CDR1 is SEHNR, CDR2 FQNEAQ (reference sequence). This CDR3 is built from 17 residues. The CDR3 loop reads CASSWPRSFSMNTEAFF. The CDR3 DNA follows: TGTGCCAGCAGCTGGCCCCGATCTTTTTCCATGAACACTGAAGCTTTCTTT.

Ten or more counts support this clonotype. The chain uses TRBV20-1 and TRBJ2-7, with D perhaps TRBD1 or TRBD2 (5 bases each). V was clipped by 0 bases and J by 9 bases, with 18 bases between them. The germline V gene has CDR1 DFQATT and CDR2 SNEGSKA (reference sequence). CDR3 length: 14 residues. CDR3 coding DNA: TGCAGTGCTAGAGACGAGCTTCGAGGGGATGTGCAGTACTTC. Its translation is CSARDELRGDVQYF.

This clonotype was detected ten times or more. V gene TRBV5-1 combines with J gene TRBJ2-5, with 12 bases matching TRBD2. CDR1 and CDR2 (germline): SGHRS, YFSETQ. The trim removed 2 bases at V and 4 bases at J, leaving 3 bases unmatched. This CDR3 comprises 15 residues. The CDR3 bases are TGCGCCAGCAGCTTCGCTAGCGGGAGGGCAGAGACCCAGTACTTC. Its translation: CASSFASGRAETQYF.

Only a few counts were recorded for this clonotype. Being one base from a much bigger clone, this may be a read error. The V call is TRBV11-2, the J call TRBJ2-2; 9 bases align to TRBD1. Germline V gene lookup returns CDR1 SGHAT and CDR2 FQNNGV. This CDR3 spans 14 amino acids. The CDR3 coding sequence is TGTGTCAGCAGCCGGGACAGGGATTCGGGGGAGCTGTTTTTT. It specifies CVSSRDRDSGELFF.

This clonotype came up a few times. V is TRBV20-1 and J is TRBJ2-1; D is unclear. This CDR3 has 15 residues. The germline V and J ends were trimmed by 0 bases and 6 bases, with 15 bases remaining between them. The germline CDR1 and CDR2 sequences are DFQATT and SNEGSKA (reference sequence). The CDR3 DNA is TGCAGTGCTAGAGATGGGTTAGTCTGGTCCAATGAGCAGTTCTTC. Residues: CSARDGLVWSNEQFF.

This clonotype was counted many times. The J gene is TRBJ2-5, the V gene TRBV15; 7 positions match TRBD2. Unmatched junction bases numbered 11, after V lost 0 bases and J lost 1 base. In germline, CDR1 is LNHNV, CDR2 YYDKDF (reference sequence). There are 18 residues in the CDR3. This CDR3 is CATSRDPWGSGSQETQYF. In DNA form, the CDR3 reads TGTGCCACCAGCAGAGACCCCTGGGGTAGCGGGTCCCAAGAGACCCAGTACTTC.

The sample holds a few counts of this clonotype. This sequence joins TRBV7-2 and TRBJ2-3, with a tentative D call TRBD1 (6 bases). Germline V gene data show CDR1 as SGHTA and CDR2 as FQGNSA. This CDR3 is built from 16 residues. The V gene lost 5 bases and the J gene lost 4 bases, with 19 bases spanning the gap. This CDR3 is CASSLPGTPSSDTQYF. Here the CDR3 DNA reads TGTGCCAGCAGCCTGCCGGGGACACCGTCTTCAGATACGCAGTATTTT.

This clonotype has ten or more counts. The chain joins TRBV28 to TRBJ2-7; weak D call: TRBD2 (6 bases). CDR1 and CDR2 from the germline V gene are MDHEN and SYDVKM. The CDR3 contains 17 residues. Deletions cut 5 bases from V and 2 bases from J, with 22 bases between. CDR3 nucleotides: TGTGCCAGCAGTCCCCCAACGCCGGGACTTCTTACCTACGAGCAGTACTTC. It translates to CASSPPTPGLLTYEQYF.